These 17 T cell receptor beta chains were all obtained from the same sample, sequenced in a study of control samples from healthy donors and cancer patients. Sequenced by immunoSEQ multiplex PCR; TCRdb stores in-frame clones only, minus some. Among fewer than 500,000 clones listed, about nine tenths were seen once. Sequencing was performed on PBMCs. The source is a man aged 40-49 years with head and neck cancer.

The chain has TRBV7-9 and TRBJ2-5; no reliable D call. The germline CDR1 and CDR2 sequences are SEHNR and FQNEAQ (reference sequence). This CDR3 comprises 14 residues. V was pared by 3 bases and J by 1 base, with 9 bases between. The CDR3 is CASSFALSQETQYF. The CDR3 region has the DNA TGTGCCAGCAGCTTTGCCCTTTCCCAAGAGACCCAGTACTTC.

The genes are TRBV19 and TRBJ2-5; D is uncertain. Trimming cost V 6 bases and J 1 base, with 9 bases left between them. The germline gives CDR1 LNHDA, CDR2 SQIVND (reference sequence). The CDR3 runs to 13 residues. CDR3 loop: CASSISSQETQYF. The CDR3 DNA is TGTGCCAGTAGCATAAGCAGCCAAGAGACCCAGTACTTC.

This chain links TRBV6-5 with TRBJ2-2; 13 bases are shared with TRBD2. With V trimmed by 4 bases and J by 4 bases, 0 bases remained unmatched. The germline gives CDR1 MNHEY, CDR2 SVGAGI. This CDR3 has 15 amino acids. CDR3 in amino acids: CASSWTSGGTGELFF. CDR3 nucleotides: TGTGCCAGCAGTTGGACTAGCGGGGGCACCGGGGAGCTGTTTTTT.

This clone was seen more than once but under ten times. V usage is TRBV19 and J usage is TRBJ1-3, with TRBD1 as a possible D gene (6 bases). The CDR3 loop spans 16 amino acids. The V and J ends lost 6 bases and 1 base respectively, with 16 bases between them. Looked up from germline, CDR1 is LNHDA and CDR2 is SQIVND (reference sequence). CDR3 region: CASRPWGAPSGNTIYF. CDR3 sequence (DNA): TGTGCCAGTAGACCGTGGGGGGCCCCGTCTGGAAACACCATATATTTT.

The chain recombines TRBV6-5 with TRBJ2-1; 7 bases fit TRBD1. This CDR3 comprises 14 residues. CDR1 is MNHEY, CDR2 SVGAGI, per germline. The ends lost 7 bases at V and 0 bases at J; junction bases unmatched: 3. CDR3 nucleotide sequence: TGTGCCAGCAAGGGACAGAGCTCCTACAATGAGCAGTTCTTC. It translates to CASKGQSSYNEQFF.

The chain employs TRBV15 and TRBJ1-1; tentative D call: TRBD1 (5 bases). Trimming cost V 0 bases and J 7 bases, with 12 bases left between them. CDR1 and CDR2 from the germline V gene are LNHNV and YYDKDF (reference sequence). This CDR3 contains 14 residues. As DNA, the CDR3 is TGTGCCACCAGCAGAGATATGGGGCCCCATGAAGCTTTCTTT. It translates to CATSRDMGPHEAFF.

The rearrangement joins TRBV19 to TRBJ1-5; TRBD1 might be the D (5 bases). Germline CDR1 reads LNHDA; CDR2 reads SQIVND (reference sequence). Trimming left V 3 bases short and J 6 bases short, with 18 bases between. The CDR3 length is 16 residues. CDR3 amino acids: CASSILVELQGQPQHF. The CDR3 DNA sequence: TGTGCCAGTAGTATCCTGGTTGAGCTGCAGGGTCAGCCCCAGCATTTT.

This clone was recorded a few times. The J gene is TRBJ2-1, the V gene TRBV5-6, with 11 bases identical to TRBD2. V lost 7 bases and J lost 5; bases outside the gene matches: 2. Germline CDR1 and CDR2: SGHDT and YYEEEE. The CDR3 runs 13 residues. The chain's CDR3 is CASSGLADNEQFF. The CDR3 nucleotides read TGTGCCAGCTCGGGACTAGCGGACAATGAGCAGTTCTTC.

The chain combines TRBV11-2 with TRBJ2-5, with D maybe TRBD1 (6 bases). This CDR3 spans 15 amino acids. V lost 0 bases to trimming and J lost 7 bases, with 15 bases between them. CDR1 is SGHAT, CDR2 FQNNGV, per germline. The CDR3 nucleotides read TGTGCCAGCAGCTTAGATCTTGGGGGCTCGGGGACCCAGTACTTC. It codes for CASSLDLGGSGTQYF.

This rearrangement joins TRBV5-1 to TRBJ1-1; D might be TRBD1 (6 bases). Germline loops: CDR1 SGHRS, CDR2 YFSETQ. The CDR3 contains 18 residues. The ends were cut back, 0 bases at V and 3 bases at J, with 21 bases in the middle. DNA of the CDR3: TGCGCCAGCAGCTTGGAGGGGGGTATCGCCTGGAGGTACACTGAAGCTTTCTTT. It codes for CASSLEGGIAWRYTEAFF.

V gene TRBV6-2 or TRBV6-3 combines with J gene TRBJ2-1; 7 bases align to TRBD1. Germline CDR1 reads MNHEY; CDR2 reads SVGEGT. Trimming took 5 bases from V and 3 from J; bases not matched to a gene: 13. The length of the CDR3 is 17 residues. CDR3 protein: CASSTTRQGFDYNEQFF. CDR3 sequence (DNA): TGTGCCAGCAGTACTACCCGACAGGGATTCGACTACAATGAGCAGTTCTTC.

Concerning this clone itself: Other DNA sequences from this sample encode an identical CDR3 as well. This rearrangement joins TRBV28 to TRBJ1-1; unclear D gene. V was clipped by 2 bases and J by 8 bases, with 9 bases between them. Germline V gene data show CDR1 as MDHEN and CDR2 as SYDVKM. The CDR3 is 12 amino acids. The CDR3 loop is CASSLGPQEAFF. The CDR3 DNA reads TGTGCCAGCAGTTTAGGTCCCCAAGAAGCTTTCTTT.

This rearrangement joins TRBV12-5 to TRBJ1-1, with a weak D call TRBD1 (6 bases). Germline CDR1 is LGHNT and CDR2 is FRNRAP. V was trimmed by 3 bases and J by 5 bases, leaving 19 bases between them. This CDR3 is built from 16 residues. In DNA, the CDR3 is TGTGCTAGTGGTTTAAGTTTTGGGGGCGTAGGGACTGAAGCTTTCTTT. Its protein product is CASGLSFGGVGTEAFF. Full variable domain (remainder filled in from reference TRBV12-5 and TRBJ1-1): DARVTQTPRHKVTEMGQEVTMRCQPILGHNTVFWYRQTMMQGLELLAYFRNRAPLDDSGMPKDRFSAEMPDATLATLKIQPSEPRDSAVYFCASGLSFGGVGTEAFFGQGTRLTVV.

The V and J genes are TRBV14 and TRBJ2-7; D may be TRBD1 (6 bases). The CDR3 contains 14 residues. Per the germline V gene, CDR1 is SGHDN and CDR2 is FVKESK. V was cut by 4 bases and J by 1 base, with 11 bases left in between. CDR3 nucleotide sequence: TGTGCCAGCAGCCCCGCGAGGGGGTCCTACGAGCAGTACTTC. Its translation is CASSPARGSYEQYF. The full variable domain, completed using reference TRBV14 and TRBJ2-7, is EAGVTQFPSHSVIEKGQTVTLRCDPISGHDNLYWYRRVMGKEIKFLLHFVKESKQDESGMPNNRFLAERTGGTYSTLKVQPAELEDSGVYFCASSPARGSYEQYFGPGTRLTVT.

V gene TRBV9 combines with J gene TRBJ2-3; possibly TRBD1 for D (5 bases). Germline V lookup: CDR1 SGDLS, CDR2 YYNGEE. The CDR3 has 15 amino acids. V was pared by 2 bases and J by 4 bases, with 14 bases between. CDR3 nucleotides: TGTGCCAGCAGCGTTAACTACAGGTTATCAGATACGCAGTATTTT. Translation gives CASSVNYRLSDTQYF.

The chain recombines TRBV27 with TRBJ1-6, with TRBD1 identical over 7 bases. J was trimmed by 7 bases and V by 5 bases; bases with no gene match: 8. The CDR3 is 15 amino acids. CDR1 and CDR2 from the germline V gene are MNHEY and SMNVEV (reference sequence). Here the CDR3 reads CASSTGPGQNSPLHF. CDR3 in DNA: TGTGCCAGCAGTACAGGACCGGGACAGAATTCACCCCTCCACTTT.

The chain uses TRBV19 and TRBJ2-1; the match to TRBD2 covers 11 bases. Germline V lookup: CDR1 LNHDA, CDR2 SQIVND (reference sequence). The CDR3 totals 16 residues. V dropped 1 base and J dropped 6; count of bases not matched to a gene: 5. DNA of the CDR3: TGTGCCAGTAGTATAGTTGGTAGCGGGGGGGCCAATGAGCAGTTCTTC. Translating gives CASSIVGSGGANEQFF.